The 27 T cell receptor beta chains listed next were all sequenced from one sample in a study of beta chain features in type 1 diabetes. Isolated RNA was reverse transcribed in full, so expressed TCRB transcripts were sequenced. The method was immunoSEQ multiplex PCR; TCRdb's version includes in-frame clones alone and lacks a portion of them. Of roughly 300,000 clones listed, 9.3% were seen once; the top ten hold 0.95% to 1.1%. Antigens of these TCRs are unknown. Findings of the study overall: Type 1 diabetes patients had TCRB CDR3s that were shorter (moderately but significantly so) in all four CD4+ subsets.

Sequenced: central memory CD4+ T cells from blood. The receptors derive from a man between 25 and 39 years old with type 1 diabetes.

The chain joins TRBV4-1 to TRBJ1-4, with D unresolved. V lost 3 bases and J 8 bases, leaving 13 bases between the germline ends. Germline V gene data show CDR1 as MGHRA and CDR2 as YSYEKL. The CDR3 spans 14 residues. In DNA form, the CDR3 reads TGCGCCAGCAGCCAGGGCGGGCCGGCGGAAAAACTGTTTTTT. Translated, it gives CASSQGGPAEKLFF.

The sample holds a few counts of this clone. The chain combines TRBV30 with TRBJ2-1; TRBD2 agrees at 8 bases. The CDR3 spans 12 residues. From germline, CDR1 is GTSNPN and CDR2 SVGIG (reference sequence). V shed 2 bases and J 8 bases; nucleotides not matched to a gene: 2. The CDR3 here is CAWSFGGDEQFF. The CDR3 DNA reads TGTGCCTGGAGTTTCGGGGGGGATGAGCAGTTCTTC. Using reference TRBV30 and TRBJ2-1 for the parts outside the CDR3, the full variable domain is SQTIHQWPATLVQPVGSPLSLECTVEGTSNPNLYWYRQAAGRGLQLLFYSVGIGQISSEVPQNLSASRPQDRQFILSSKKLLLSDSGFYLCAWSFGGDEQFFGPGTRLTVL.

This chain uses TRBV27 with TRBJ2-7, with D perhaps given as TRBD1 or TRBD2 (5 bases each). In germline, CDR1 is MNHEY, CDR2 SMNVEV (reference sequence). The CDR3 is made up of 14 amino acids. The ends were cut back, 6 bases at V and 6 bases at J, with 18 bases in the middle. The CDR3 nucleotides are TGTGCCAGCAGCCGGGACGACCTCCCCATCGAGCAGTACTTC. Encoded protein: CASSRDDLPIEQYF.

As to this clone: Other DNA sequences of this sample code for an identical CDR3. V and J are TRBV9 and TRBJ2-5, with TRBD2 identical over 14 bases. Germline V CDR1 and CDR2: SGDLS, YYNGEE. Losses at the gene ends were 4 bases for V and 1 base for J; bases not matched to a gene: 6. The CDR3 has 17 residues. The CDR3 loop reads CASSPGTSGGPQETQYF. CDR3 coding DNA: TGTGCCAGCAGCCCCGGGACTAGCGGGGGTCCCCAAGAGACCCAGTACTTC. The whole variable domain, remainder taken from reference TRBV9 and TRBJ2-5, is DSGVTQTPKHLITATGQRVTLRCSPRSGDLSVYWYQQSLDQGLQFLIQYYNGEERAKGNILERFSAQQFPDLHSELNLSSLELGDSALYFCASSPGTSGGPQETQYFGPGTRLLVL.

This clone occurred a few times. The chain links TRBV18 to TRBJ2-7; D gene uncertain. In germline, CDR1 is KGHSH, CDR2 LQKENI. The CDR3 consists of 13 residues. Trimming stripped 3 bases from V and 2 bases from J, with 8 bases between. CDR3 sequence (DNA): TGTGCCAGCTCACCGGGCGCAACCTACGAGCAGTACTTC. Translating it yields CASSPGATYEQYF.

The V gene is TRBV5-1, the J gene TRBJ2-5; D is possibly TRBD2 (5 bases). Per the germline V gene, CDR1 is SGHRS and CDR2 is YFSETQ. This CDR3 spans 14 amino acids. The V and J ends lost 0 bases and 1 base respectively, with 7 bases between them. In nucleotides, the CDR3 is TGCGCCAGCAGCTTGGTTAGCGTCCAAGAGACCCAGTACTTC. It yields the protein CASSLVSVQETQYF.

Only a few counts were recorded for this clone. The chain couples TRBV5-1 to TRBJ2-3; TRBD2 might be the D (5 bases). V lost 1 base, J lost 2 bases, and 11 bases lay in between. CDR1 and CDR2 (germline): SGHRS, YFSETQ. This CDR3 spans 15 amino acids. This CDR3 reads CASSLRTHSTDTQYF. The DNA for the CDR3 is TGCGCCAGCAGCTTGCGGACTCACTCCACAGATACGCAGTATTTT.

There are a few counts of this clone. The chain uses TRBV5-4 and TRBJ1-4; D is uncertain. The germline V gene encodes CDR1 SGHNT and CDR2 YYREEE (reference sequence). This CDR3 region has 14 residues. The ends were cut back, 5 bases at V and 8 bases at J, with 16 bases in the middle. The CDR3 loop is CASSFQDAGEKLFF. The CDR3 DNA is TGTGCCAGCAGTTTCCAAGACGCGGGGGAAAAACTGTTTTTT.

V is TRBV5-4 and J is TRBJ2-4, with no clear D. CDR1 SGHNT and CDR2 YYREEE come from the germline V gene (reference sequence). The ends were cut back, 4 bases at V and 0 bases at J, with 17 bases in the middle. The CDR3 loop spans 17 amino acids. As DNA, the CDR3 is TGTGCCAGCAGCCGATATCGCCCGCACGGAGCCAAAAACATTCAGTACTTC. Translating gives CASSRYRPHGAKNIQYF.

V gene TRBV5-6 combines with J gene TRBJ2-3; 8 bases are a match to TRBD2. Trimming cost V 0 bases and J 3 bases; bases outside gene matches: 6. The V gene's germline CDR1 is SGHDT and CDR2 YYEEEE. The CDR3 has 16 residues. DNA of the CDR3: TGTGCCAGCAGCTTGGATGGTAGCGGGGTGACAGATACGCAGTATTTT. It encodes CASSLDGSGVTDTQYF.

The chain recombines TRBV7-6 with TRBJ1-1; a possible D gene is TRBD1 (5 bases). From germline, CDR1 is SGHVS and CDR2 FNYEAQ. The length of the CDR3 is 13 residues. V dropped 5 bases and J dropped 5 bases, with 12 bases sitting between them. This chain's CDR3 is CASSQDQGTEAFF. The CDR3 DNA sequence: TGTGCCAGCAGCCAAGACCAGGGTACTGAAGCTTTCTTT.

This clone was observed many times. The genes are TRBV7-9 and TRBJ2-3, with unresolved D. Germline-derived CDR1 and CDR2 are SEHNR and FQNEAQ (reference sequence). CDR3 length: 13 residues. Trimming cost V 1 base and J 10 bases, with 12 bases left between them. In nucleotides, the CDR3 is TGTGCCAGCAGCTTAGTGTCCTCCGGGCCGCAGTATTTT. Its translation is CASSLVSSGPQYF. Full variable domain (rest looked up from reference TRBV7-9 and TRBJ2-3): DTGVSQNPRHKITKRGQNVTFRCDPISEHNRLYWYRQTLGQGPEFLTYFQNEAQLEKSRLLSDRFSAERPKGSFSTLEIQRTEQGDSAMYLCASSLVSSGPQYFGPGTRLTVL.

At least ten counts were recorded for this clone. This rearrangement joins TRBV29-1 to TRBJ2-1, with TRBD2 matching 9 bases. The CDR3 is made up of 12 amino acids. Germline CDR1 and CDR2: SQVTM and ANQGSEA. The J segment lost 9 bases and the V segment lost 1 base, leaving 1 base of the junction unmatched. Written as DNA, the CDR3 is TGCAGCGTTGAAGGGACTAGCGTTGAGCAGTTCTTC. This codes for CSVEGTSVEQFF.

This rearrangement joins TRBV5-1 to TRBJ2-1, with TRBD1 matching over 11 bases. The germline V gene encodes CDR1 SGHRS and CDR2 YFSETQ. The length of the CDR3 is 15 residues. V lost 3 bases and J lost 5; bases outside the gene matches: 4. CDR3 residues: CASSSGQGDHNEQFF. The DNA of the CDR3 is TGCGCCAGCAGCTCGGGACAGGGGGATCACAATGAGCAGTTCTTC.

This chain links TRBV6-1 with TRBJ1-5, with D hard to call. Trimming removed 5 bases at V and 2 bases at J, with 10 bases between. Germline CDR1 and CDR2: MNHNS and SASEGT. This CDR3 has 14 amino acids. In DNA form, the CDR3 reads TGTGCCAGCAGTAGATCCGGGGGCAATCAGCCCCAGCATTTT. Translation gives CASSRSGGNQPQHF.

In this sample, this clone turned up a few times. This rearrangement joins TRBV5-1 to TRBJ1-1, with D maybe TRBD1 (5 bases). The CDR3 totals 14 residues. The germline V gene has CDR1 SGHRS and CDR2 YFSETQ. V was cut by 1 base and J by 3 bases, with 10 bases left in between. The CDR3 region is CASSLSSGHTEAFF. Written as DNA, the CDR3 is TGCGCCAGCAGCTTGTCTTCAGGGCACACTGAAGCTTTCTTT.

V usage is TRBV27 and J usage is TRBJ1-1; D gene unclear. Trimming took 6 bases from V and 5 from J, leaving 10 bases between them. The germline CDR1 and CDR2 sequences are MNHEY and SMNVEV (reference sequence). The CDR3 contains 12 residues. CDR3 nucleotide sequence: TGTGCCAGCAGAAACTTGGGGACTGAAGCTTTCTTT. Its protein product is CASRNLGTEAFF.

In this sample, this clone turned up a few times. This chain links TRBV10-1 with TRBJ2-7; D is perhaps TRBD1 (6 bases). This CDR3 has 16 residues. CDR1 and CDR2 (germline): WNHNN, SYGVQD (reference sequence). The germline V and J ends were trimmed by 3 bases and 3 bases, with 18 bases remaining between them. The DNA of the CDR3 is TGCGCCAGCAGTGACGCCGAGAGGGGGATCAACTACGAGCAGTACTTC. Translated, it gives CASSDAERGINYEQYF.

This clone appeared a few times. The V call is TRBV2, the J call TRBJ2-3; 14 nucleotides match TRBD2. This CDR3 spans 18 amino acids. Losses at the gene ends were 0 bases for V and 3 bases for J; bases not matched to a gene: 5. Germline CDR1 reads SNHLY; CDR2 reads FYNNEI. CDR3 in amino acids: CASSEAWTSGGITDTQYF. Here the CDR3 DNA reads TGTGCCAGCAGTGAAGCGTGGACTAGCGGGGGGATAACAGATACGCAGTATTTT.

This clone came up a few times. The chain's CDR3 is CASSTTGLGPDTQYF. CDR3 sequence (DNA): TGCGCCAGCAGCACCACCGGGTTAGGCCCAGATACGCAGTATTTT. The V and J genes are TRBV10-2 and TRBJ2-3; D call uncertain. The CDR3 covers 15 residues. The germline V gene has CDR1 WSHSY and CDR2 SAAADI. The V and J ends lost 6 bases and 4 bases respectively, with 17 bases between them.

A few counts support this clone. The rearrangement joins TRBV11-2 to TRBJ2-2, with 13 bases lining up with TRBD2. Germline V lookup: CDR1 SGHAT, CDR2 FQNNGV. Trimming took 3 bases from V and 0 from J; bases not matched to a gene: 4. The CDR3 loop spans 18 amino acids. In nucleotides, the CDR3 is TGTGCCAGCAGCTTCCCGGGACTAGCGGGGCCGAACACCGGGGAGCTGTTTTTT. Amino acids: CASSFPGLAGPNTGELFF.

The chain carries TRBV11-2 and TRBJ2-2; tentatively, D is TRBD1 (7 bases). This CDR3 region has 17 residues. Trimming pared 4 bases from V and 5 bases from J, leaving 20 bases between. The V gene's germline CDR1 is SGHAT and CDR2 FQNNGV. The CDR3 spells CASSSQVGAGGTGELFF. The CDR3 DNA reads as TGTGCCAGCAGCTCCCAGGTCGGGGCAGGGGGGACCGGGGAGCTGTTTTTT. The full variable domain, rest sourced from reference TRBV11-2 and TRBJ2-2, is EAGVAQSPRYKIIEKRQSVAFWCNPISGHATLYWYQQILGQGPKLLIQFQNNGVVDDSQLPKDRFSAERLKGVDSTLKIQPAKLEDSAVYLCASSSQVGAGGTGELFFGEGSRLTVL.

The table lists this clone with a few counts. The chain has TRBV18 and TRBJ2-2; 9 bases fit TRBD1. V shed 3 bases, J shed 3 bases, and the junction held 5 bases outside the gene matches. This CDR3 region has 16 residues. Per germline, CDR1 KGHSH and CDR2 LQKENI. The CDR3, as DNA: TGTGCCAGCTCACCCGGACAGGGGCGGGACACCGGGGAGCTGTTTTTT. Encoded protein: CASSPGQGRDTGELFF.

The chain uses TRBV6-5 and TRBJ1-2; D is ambiguous. The germline CDR1 and CDR2 sequences are MNHEY and SVGAGI. The CDR3 has 14 amino acids. The ends were cut back, 8 bases at V and 7 bases at J, with 20 bases in the middle. The CDR3 loop is CASGREGQTTGYTF. The DNA of the CDR3 is TGTGCCAGCGGGAGGGAAGGGCAGACTACTGGCTACACCTTC.

V is TRBV30 and J is TRBJ1-2; TRBD1 matches 7 bases. The CDR3 totals 14 residues. Germline loops: CDR1 GTSNPN, CDR2 SVGIG (reference sequence). V was pared by 8 bases and J by 2 bases, with 11 bases of the junction left unmatched. The CDR3 coding sequence is TGTGCCACTGGCTTGGGGACAGTCAACTATGGCTACACCTTC. It is translated as CATGLGTVNYGYTF.

Written as DNA, the CDR3 is TGCAGTGCCCAACCAAGCTACGAGCAGTACTTC. Amino acids: CSAQPSYEQYF. The chain uses TRBV20-1 and TRBJ2-7, with D unresolved. CDR1 and CDR2 from the germline V gene are DFQATT and SNEGSKA (reference sequence). V lost 6 bases to trimming and J lost 3 bases, with 9 bases between them. The length of the CDR3 is 11 residues.

The chain has TRBV7-2 and TRBJ1-3, with D possibly TRBD1 on 6 matching bases. V dropped 5 bases and J dropped 4 bases, with 21 bases sitting between them. Per the germline V gene, CDR1 is SGHTA and CDR2 is FQGNSA. CDR3 length equals 17 residues. The CDR3 coding sequence is TGTGCCAGCAGCCCCGACCGGCCAGGGGTCTCAGGAAACACCATATATTTT. It specifies CASSPDRPGVSGNTIYF. The variable domain in full, with the rest retrieved from reference TRBV7-2 and TRBJ1-3, is GAGVSQSPSNKVTEKGKDVELRCDPISGHTALYWYRQSLGQGLEFLIYFQGNSAPDKSGLPSDRFSAERTGGSVSTLTIQRTQQEDSAVYLCASSPDRPGVSGNTIYFGEGSWLTVV.